This TCR beta chain is from a study of T cells in Graves' hyperthyroidism and ophthalmopathy. Overall study results and limits: Stable hyperthyroidism and ophthalmopathy were separated using 13 V-J signatures. The model made its ophthalmopathy prediction, and onset followed a median about 6 months later.

RNA transcripts were the template for amplifying TCR beta CDR3 regions. The HTBI primer set served for first-round RT-PCR of the TCR CDR3. TCRdb re-analysed the multiplex PCR reads in MiXCR, keeping a single row per CDR3 protein. This table holds 490,000 or so distinct CDR3 sequences, roughly 15% found once. In its sample, this clonotype was seen many times. Its antigen is unidentified. The CDR3 is 15 amino acids. Germline V gene lookup returns CDR1 SGHAT and CDR2 FQNNGV. V gave up 0 bases and J gave up 6 bases; unmatched junction bases: 5. The chain recombines TRBV11-2 with TRBJ2-7; 10 positions match TRBD2. The material sequenced was blood. This TCR was sampled from a woman aged 25 to 39 with Graves' ophthalmopathy. Here the CDR3 reads CASSLDPSGRAEQYF. As DNA, the CDR3 is TGTGCCAGCAGCTTAGATCCTAGCGGGAGAGCCGAGCAGTACTTC.